The sequence of this TCR beta chain was determined in a study of regulatory T cells in long-lasting Graves disease. This clonotype appeared many times. Its antigen is unknown. To make TCR beta libraries, researchers used iRepertoire HTBI primers and Arm-PCR of CDR3 regions. TCRdb reanalysed the multiplex PCR reads using MiXCR and keeps one entry per CDR3 protein. This sample has roughly 500,000 distinct CDR3 sequences, with approximately 12% found just once. Study findings and constraints: Relative to newly diagnosed Graves' patients, persistent ones had lower TCR diversity. TRBV28 was favored in persistent disease, as were TRBJ1-2 and TRBJ2-5. Owing to a sample size that was small, accuracy may have been reduced.

Stated time point: newly diagnosed GD, antithyroid drugs for less than 3 months. The TCR library was made from RNA that had been extracted from PBMCs in TRIzol. Germline CDR1 GTSNPN, CDR2 SVGIG (reference sequence). There are 13 residues in the CDR3. Between the trimmed V and J ends, which lost 1 base and 9 bases, there was a span of 13 bases. The same specimen was also included in a second study, on T cells in Graves' hyperthyroidism and ophthalmopathy. From that paper: No ophthalmopathy progression within 18 months constituted stable Graves' hyperthyroidism.

This clonotype originated in a man aged 30-40 years with Graves disease. The V call is TRBV30, the J call TRBJ2-1; D is perhaps TRBD1 or TRBD2 (5 bases each). Material: peripheral blood mononuclear cells (PBMCs), obtained at new diagnosis, from a patient treated with antithyroid drugs. The chain's CDR3 is CAWSAFGGSEQFF. As DNA, the CDR3 is TGTGCCTGGAGTGCCTTTGGGGGTAGTGAGCAGTTCTTC.